This TCR beta chain derives from a study of blood T cell repertoires in COVID-19. About the research overall: The United States, Italy and Spain supplied acute and convalescent COVID-19 samples. Sample material is recorded as cDNA or gDNA derived from T cells, B-cell-depleted T cells, or PBMCs.

Authors' data handling: Amplification from reference gene primers served as the basis for estimated nucleated cell counts. Some clones are missing from TCRdb's copy, which holds only in-frame ones; the method was immunoSEQ multiplex PCR. Clone size and V and J calls were adopted from that table, with D and trimming inferred from the DNA. This table holds over 25,000 clones, roughly 90% found once. V dropped 1 base and J dropped 2 bases, with 7 bases sitting between them. CDR3 length: 14 residues. Germline V lookup: CDR1 SGHRS, CDR2 YFSETQ. This receptor was taken from an older woman with active COVID-19. The sequenced sample consisted of peripheral blood. V usage is TRBV5-1 and J usage is TRBJ2-1, with D tentatively TRBD2 (5 bases). CDR3 sequence reads: CASSLSGTYNEQFF. In DNA form, the CDR3 reads TGCGCCAGCAGCTTGAGCGGTACCTACAATGAGCAGTTCTTC.